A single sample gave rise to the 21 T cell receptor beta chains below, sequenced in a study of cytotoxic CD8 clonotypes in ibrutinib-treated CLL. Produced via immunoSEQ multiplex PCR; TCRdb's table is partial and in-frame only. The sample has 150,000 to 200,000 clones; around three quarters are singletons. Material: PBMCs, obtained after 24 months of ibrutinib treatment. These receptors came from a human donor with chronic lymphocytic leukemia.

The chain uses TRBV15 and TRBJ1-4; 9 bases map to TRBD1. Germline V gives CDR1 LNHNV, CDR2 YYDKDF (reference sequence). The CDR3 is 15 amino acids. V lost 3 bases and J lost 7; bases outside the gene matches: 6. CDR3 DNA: TGTGCCACCAGCAGGGACCGGGACAGGGTTGAAAAACTGTTTTTT. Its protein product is CATSRDRDRVEKLFF.

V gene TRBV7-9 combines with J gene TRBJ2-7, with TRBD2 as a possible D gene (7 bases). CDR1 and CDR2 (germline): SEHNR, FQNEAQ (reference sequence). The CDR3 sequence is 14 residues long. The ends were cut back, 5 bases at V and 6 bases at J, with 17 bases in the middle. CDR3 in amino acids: CASSPPGGPVEQYF. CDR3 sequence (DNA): TGTGCCAGCAGCCCGCCCGGGGGGCCGGTCGAGCAGTACTTC.

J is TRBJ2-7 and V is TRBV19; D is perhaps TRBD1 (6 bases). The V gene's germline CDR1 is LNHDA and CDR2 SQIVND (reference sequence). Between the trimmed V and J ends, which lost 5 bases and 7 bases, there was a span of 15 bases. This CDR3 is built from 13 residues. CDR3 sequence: CASSSGQRVEQYF. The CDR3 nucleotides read TGTGCCAGTAGTTCGGGACAAAGGGTAGAGCAGTACTTC.

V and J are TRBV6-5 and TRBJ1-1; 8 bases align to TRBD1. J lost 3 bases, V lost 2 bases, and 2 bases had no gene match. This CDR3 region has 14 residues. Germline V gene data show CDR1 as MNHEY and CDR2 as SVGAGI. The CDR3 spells CASSYTGGDTEAFF. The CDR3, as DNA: TGTGCCAGCAGTTACACAGGGGGAGACACTGAAGCTTTCTTT.

The CDR3 protein is CASSLALARTRDNEQFF. The CDR3 coding sequence is TGCGCCAGCAGCTTGGCCTTGGCTAGAACTCGTGACAATGAGCAGTTCTTC. The chain employs TRBV5-1 and TRBJ2-1; D unclear. The CDR3 is made up of 17 amino acids. Per the germline V gene, CDR1 is SGHRS and CDR2 is YFSETQ. The ends were cut back, 0 bases at V and 5 bases at J, with 18 bases in the middle.

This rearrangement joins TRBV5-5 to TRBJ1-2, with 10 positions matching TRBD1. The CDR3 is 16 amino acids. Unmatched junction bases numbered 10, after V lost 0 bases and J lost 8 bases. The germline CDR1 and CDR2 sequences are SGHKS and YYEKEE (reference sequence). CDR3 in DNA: TGTGCCAGCAGCTTGGGCGGACAGGGGGAAATTCGGGGCTACACCTTC. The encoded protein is CASSLGGQGEIRGYTF.

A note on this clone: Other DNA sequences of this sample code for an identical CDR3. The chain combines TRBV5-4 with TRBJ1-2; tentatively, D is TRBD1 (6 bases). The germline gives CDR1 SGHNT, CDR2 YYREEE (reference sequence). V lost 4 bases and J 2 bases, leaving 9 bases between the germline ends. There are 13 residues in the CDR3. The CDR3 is CASSPRGNYGYTF. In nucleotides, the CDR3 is TGTGCCAGCAGCCCCAGGGGAAACTATGGCTACACCTTC.

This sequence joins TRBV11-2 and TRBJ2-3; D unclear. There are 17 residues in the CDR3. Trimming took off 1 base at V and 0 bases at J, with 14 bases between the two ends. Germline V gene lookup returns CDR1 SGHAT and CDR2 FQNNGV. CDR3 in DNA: TGTGCCAGCAGCTTAGTGGTGCGCTGGGCTAGCACAGATACGCAGTATTTT. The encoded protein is CASSLVVRWASTDTQYF.

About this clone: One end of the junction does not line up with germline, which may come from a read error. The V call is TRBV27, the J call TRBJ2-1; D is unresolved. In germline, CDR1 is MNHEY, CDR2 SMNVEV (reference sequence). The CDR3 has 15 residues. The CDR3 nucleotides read TGTGCCAGCAGTTTATATCCCTCGTCCTCCAATGAGCAGTTCTTC. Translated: CASSLYPSSSNEQFF.

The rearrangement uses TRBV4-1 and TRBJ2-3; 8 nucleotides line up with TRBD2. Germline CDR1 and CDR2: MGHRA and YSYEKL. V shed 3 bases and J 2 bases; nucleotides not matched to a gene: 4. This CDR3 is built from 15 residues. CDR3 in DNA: TGCGCCAGCAGCCAGTCTAGCGGGTACACAGATACGCAGTATTTT. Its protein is CASSQSSGYTDTQYF.

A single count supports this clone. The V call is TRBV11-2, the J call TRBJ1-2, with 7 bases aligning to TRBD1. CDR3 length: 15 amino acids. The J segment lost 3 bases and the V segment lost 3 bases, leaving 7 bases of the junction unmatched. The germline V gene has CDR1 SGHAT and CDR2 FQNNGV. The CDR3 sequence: CASSFTGVEDYGYTF. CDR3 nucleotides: TGTGCCAGCAGCTTCACAGGGGTAGAGGACTATGGCTACACCTTC. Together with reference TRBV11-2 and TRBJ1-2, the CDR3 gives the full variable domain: EAGVAQSPRYKIIEKRQSVAFWCNPISGHATLYWYQQILGQGPKLLIQFQNNGVVDDSQLPKDRFSAERLKGVDSTLKIQPAKLEDSAVYLCASSFTGVEDYGYTFGSGTRLTVV.

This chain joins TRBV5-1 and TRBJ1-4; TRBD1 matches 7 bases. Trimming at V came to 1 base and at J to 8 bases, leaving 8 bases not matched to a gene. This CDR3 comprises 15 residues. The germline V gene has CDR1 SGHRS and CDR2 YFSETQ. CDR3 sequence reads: CASSLNDRVAEKLFF. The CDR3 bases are TGCGCCAGCAGCTTGAACGACAGGGTGGCGGAAAAACTGTTTTTT.

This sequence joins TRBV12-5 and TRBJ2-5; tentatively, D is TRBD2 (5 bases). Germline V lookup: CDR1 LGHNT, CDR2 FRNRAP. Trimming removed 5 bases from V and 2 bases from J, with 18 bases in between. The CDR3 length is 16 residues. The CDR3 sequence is CASGLTGKKDQETQYF. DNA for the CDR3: TGTGCTAGTGGTCTGACCGGGAAGAAAGATCAAGAGACCCAGTACTTC.

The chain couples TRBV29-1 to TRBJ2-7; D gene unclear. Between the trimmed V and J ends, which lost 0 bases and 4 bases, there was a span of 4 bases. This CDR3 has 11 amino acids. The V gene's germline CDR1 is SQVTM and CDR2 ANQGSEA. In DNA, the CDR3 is TGCAGCGTTGAAGACAAGTACGAGCAGTACTTC. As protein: CSVEDKYEQYF.

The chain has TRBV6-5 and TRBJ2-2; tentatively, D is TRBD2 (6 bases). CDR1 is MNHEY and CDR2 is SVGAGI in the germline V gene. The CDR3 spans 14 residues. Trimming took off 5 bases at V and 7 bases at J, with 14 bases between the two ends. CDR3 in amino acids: CASSPTSFHGELFF. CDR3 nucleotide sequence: TGTGCCAGCAGTCCGACTAGTTTTCACGGGGAGCTGTTTTTT.

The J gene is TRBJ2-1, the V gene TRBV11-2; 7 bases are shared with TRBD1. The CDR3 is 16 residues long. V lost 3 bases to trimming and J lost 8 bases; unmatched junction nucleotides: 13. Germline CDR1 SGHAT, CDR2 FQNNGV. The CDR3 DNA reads TGTGCCAGCAGCTTGGGTTGGTCAGGGGGAGAGGATGAGCAGTTCTTC. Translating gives CASSLGWSGGEDEQFF.

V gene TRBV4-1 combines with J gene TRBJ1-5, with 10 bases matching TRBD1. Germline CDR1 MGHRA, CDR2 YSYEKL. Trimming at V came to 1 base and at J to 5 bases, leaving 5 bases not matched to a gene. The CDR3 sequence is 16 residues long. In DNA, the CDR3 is TGCGCCAGCAGCCAAGGCCCGGGACAGGGGTATCAGCCCCAGCATTTT. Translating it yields CASSQGPGQGYQPQHF.

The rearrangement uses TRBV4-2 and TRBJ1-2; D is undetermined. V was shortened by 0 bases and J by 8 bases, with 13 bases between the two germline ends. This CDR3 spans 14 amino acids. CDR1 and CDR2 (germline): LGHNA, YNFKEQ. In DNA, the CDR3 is TGTGCCAGCAGCCAAGAGGAGGGTGGGAAAGGCTACACCTTC. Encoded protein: CASSQEEGGKGYTF.

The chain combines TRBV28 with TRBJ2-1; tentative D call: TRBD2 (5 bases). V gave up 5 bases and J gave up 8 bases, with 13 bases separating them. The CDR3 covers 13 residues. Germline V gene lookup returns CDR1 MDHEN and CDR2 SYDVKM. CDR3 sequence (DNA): TGTGCCAGCAGTCTGTTGAGGGAGTATGAGCAGTTCTTC. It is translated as CASSLLREYEQFF.

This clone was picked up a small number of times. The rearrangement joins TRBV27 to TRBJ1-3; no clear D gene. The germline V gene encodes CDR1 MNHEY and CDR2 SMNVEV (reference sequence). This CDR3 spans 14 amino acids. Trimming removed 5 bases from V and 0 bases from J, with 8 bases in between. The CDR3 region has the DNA TGTGCCAGCAGTCTCCGGTTCTCTGGAAACACCATATATTTT. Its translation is CASSLRFSGNTIYF.

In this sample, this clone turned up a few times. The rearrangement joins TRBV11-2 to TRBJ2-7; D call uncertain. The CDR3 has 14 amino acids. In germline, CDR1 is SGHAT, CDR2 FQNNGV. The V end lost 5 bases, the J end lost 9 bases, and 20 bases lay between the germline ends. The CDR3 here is CASSASRTSMGQYF. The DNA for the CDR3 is TGTGCCAGCAGCGCTTCCCGGACCTCAATGGGGCAGTACTTC.